What follows is one T cell receptor beta chain and its context. It has no known antigen specificity. Nothing much larger sits one base from this clone, and base qualities are not available. This sample stems from a study of TIL therapy for anti-PD-1-resistant metastatic lung cancer (dated by TCRdb to about 2021). With regard to the full study: Before any PD-1/PD-L1 blockade was given, tumors were harvested, nivolumab was then administered, and patients who progressed went on to receive lymphodepletion, an infusion of expanded TIL, and IL-2. Across the cohort, whole-exome sequencing showed a median non-synonymous tumor mutation burden of approximately 1.5 mutations per megabase. A median age of roughly 55 years (range about 35-85) and a median tumor PD-L1 proportion score of about 5.4% were recorded among enrolled patients. The cohort was predominantly lung adenocarcinoma, with a handful of EGFR-mutant and two ALK-rearranged tumors, and half of patients were current or former smokers. Tumor and peripheral blood T cell receptor beta sequencing was used to track clonotypes across tumor, expanded TIL product and serial blood samples. On the study overall, not on this receptor specifically: The baseline peripheral repertoire was partially replaced by infused TIL clonotypes, which then decayed over months, and no apparent association between persistence and response was found. Generalizability was limited because the cohort was highly selected, with more treatment-naive, never-smoker and oncogene-addicted patients included than is typical. The study protocol defined all tumor marker inferences as exploratory.

Inclusive of the bounding cysteine and phenylalanine, the CDR3 is 14 residues long. Of the read, only the CDR3 DNA is kept; its 42 bases are in frame from base 1. Via the germline V gene (reference sequence), CDR1 is LNHDA and CDR2 SQIVND. V loses 2 bases, J loses 0 bases, and the germline ends lie 7 bases apart. What the time point label conveys for this sample: pre-treatment sample, taken before nivolumab and TIL therapy. Adults with stage 4 NSCLC were enrolled in a dual-center phase I trial from 2017 to January 2020. The samples were drawn from an open-label, single-arm phase I trial testing tumor-infiltrating lymphocyte therapy combined with nivolumab in advanced non-small cell lung cancer. Blood mononuclear cells from EDTA tubes were isolated by Ficoll gradient, snap-frozen as pellets, and DNA was extracted with a Qiagen mini-prep kit. TCR beta CDR3 regions were amplified from genomic DNA with the immunoSEQ v3 hsTCRB kit using bias-controlled multiplex PCR. TCR libraries were sequenced on an Illumina NextSeq 500 to about 1.8 million read pairs for survey level or roughly 5-6.5 million for deep level. The study's processing was this. The immunoSEQ Analyzer software assigned V, D and J genes, filtered out non-productive sequences, and reported clonality. To compare repertoires between infused TIL and blood, productive Simpson clonality was used along with the Morisita overlap index of productive TRB rearrangements. Absolute clonotype counts in blood were estimated as lymphocyte count times CD3+ fraction times the clone's productive frequency. The table was pulled from immuneACCESS by TCRdb, which kept in-frame rearrangements only. Such tables lose some clones; where checked, under half of the loss comes from unresolved V genes, and the rest has no known cause. That table gives V, J and clone size, and the DNA gave D and trimming. Recorded for this sample are 55,000 to 65,000 clones; roughly 70% of them occurred a single time. The ten largest clones capture around 1.7% of the sample.

The input for sequencing was blood, taken at baseline. The clonotype was recovered from a person aged 25-79 years with non-small cell lung cancer. The sequence is built from TRBV19 and TRBJ1-2; the D gene identity is not certain. CDR3 region: CASSISHTNYGYTF. The DNA sequence follows: TGTGCCAGTAGTATATCACATACTAACTATGGCTACACCTTC.